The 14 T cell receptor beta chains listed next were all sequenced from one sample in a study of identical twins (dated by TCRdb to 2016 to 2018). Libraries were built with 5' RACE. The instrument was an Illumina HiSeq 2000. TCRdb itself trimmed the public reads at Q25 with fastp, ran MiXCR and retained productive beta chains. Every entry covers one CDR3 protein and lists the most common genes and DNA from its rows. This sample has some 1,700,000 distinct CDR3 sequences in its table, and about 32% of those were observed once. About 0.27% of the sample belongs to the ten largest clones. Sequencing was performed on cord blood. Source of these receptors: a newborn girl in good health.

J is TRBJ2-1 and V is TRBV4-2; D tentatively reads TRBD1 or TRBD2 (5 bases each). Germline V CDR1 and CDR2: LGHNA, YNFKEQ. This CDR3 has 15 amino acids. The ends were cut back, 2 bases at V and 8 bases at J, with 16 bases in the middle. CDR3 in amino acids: CASSQRGGAVYEQFF. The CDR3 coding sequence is TGTGCCAGCAGCCAACGGGGCGGTGCAGTCTATGAGCAGTTCTTC.

The CDR3 nucleotides are TGTGCCAGCAGCTTTGGACAGGGGATTGCAACTAATGAAAAACTGTTTTTT. Protein product: CASSFGQGIATNEKLFF. J is TRBJ1-4 and V is TRBV5-5; 9 nucleotides align to TRBD1. The CDR3 length is 17 residues. Germline V lookup: CDR1 SGHKS, CDR2 YYEKEE (reference sequence). V was clipped by 2 bases and J by 0 bases; unmatched bases: 5.

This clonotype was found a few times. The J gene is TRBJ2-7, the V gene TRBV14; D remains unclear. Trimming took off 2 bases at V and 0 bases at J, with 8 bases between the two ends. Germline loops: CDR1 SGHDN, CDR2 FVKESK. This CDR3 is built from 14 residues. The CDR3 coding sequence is TGTGCCAGCAGCCAACAGGCACTCTCCTACGAGCAGTACTTC. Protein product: CASSQQALSYEQYF.

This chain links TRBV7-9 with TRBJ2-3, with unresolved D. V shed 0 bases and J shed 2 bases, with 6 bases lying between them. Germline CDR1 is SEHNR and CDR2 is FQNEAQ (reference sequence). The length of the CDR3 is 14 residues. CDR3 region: CASSLADHTDTQYF. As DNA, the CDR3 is TGTGCCAGCAGCTTAGCGGATCACACAGATACGCAGTATTTT. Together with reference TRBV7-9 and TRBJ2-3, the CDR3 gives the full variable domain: DTGVSQNPRHKITKRGQNVTFRCDPISEHNRLYWYRQTLGQGPEFLTYFQNEAQLEKSRLLSDRFSAERPKGSFSTLEIQRTEQGDSAMYLCASSLADHTDTQYFGPGTRLTVL.

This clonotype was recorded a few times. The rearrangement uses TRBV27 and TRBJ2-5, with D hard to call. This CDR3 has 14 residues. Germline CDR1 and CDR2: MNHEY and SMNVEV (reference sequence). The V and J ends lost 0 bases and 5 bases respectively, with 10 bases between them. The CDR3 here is CASSLSLGLETQYF. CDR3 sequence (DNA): TGTGCCAGCAGTTTATCCCTAGGGCTTGAGACCCAGTACTTC.

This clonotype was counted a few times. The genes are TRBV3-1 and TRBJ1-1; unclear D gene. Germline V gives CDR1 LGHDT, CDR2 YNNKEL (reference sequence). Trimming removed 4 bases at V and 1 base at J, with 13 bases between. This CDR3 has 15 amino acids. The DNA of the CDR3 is TGTGCCAGCAGCCCCCCGACGCTGGGGAACACTGAAGCTTTCTTT. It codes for CASSPPTLGNTEAFF.

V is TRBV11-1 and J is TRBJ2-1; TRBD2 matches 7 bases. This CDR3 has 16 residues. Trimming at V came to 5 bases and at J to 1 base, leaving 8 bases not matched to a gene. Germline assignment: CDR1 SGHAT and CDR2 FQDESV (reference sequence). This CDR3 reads CASSGVSGASYNEQFF. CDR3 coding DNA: TGTGCCAGCAGCGGCGTGAGCGGGGCGTCCTACAATGAGCAGTTCTTC.

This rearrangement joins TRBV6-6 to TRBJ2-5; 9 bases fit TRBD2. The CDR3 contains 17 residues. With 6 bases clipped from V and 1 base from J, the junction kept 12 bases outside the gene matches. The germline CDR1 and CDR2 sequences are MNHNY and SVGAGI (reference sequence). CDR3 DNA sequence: TGTGCCAGCAGAAGCAGGACTAGCGCCATCTCCCAAGAGACCCAGTACTTC. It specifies CASRSRTSAISQETQYF.

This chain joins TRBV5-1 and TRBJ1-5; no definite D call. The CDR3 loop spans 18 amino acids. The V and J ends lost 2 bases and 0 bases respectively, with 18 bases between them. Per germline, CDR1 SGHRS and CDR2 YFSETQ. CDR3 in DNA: TGCGCCAGCAGCTTCTTGCCCTGGACGGCCGATAGCAATCAGCCCCAGCATTTT. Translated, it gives CASSFLPWTADSNQPQHF.

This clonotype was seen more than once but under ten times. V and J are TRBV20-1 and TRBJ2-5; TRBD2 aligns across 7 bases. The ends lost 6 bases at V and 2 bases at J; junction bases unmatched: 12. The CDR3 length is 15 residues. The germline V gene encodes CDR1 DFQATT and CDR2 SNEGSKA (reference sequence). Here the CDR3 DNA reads TGCAGTGCCCCGCGGTTGGGCGGGGGTCAAGAGACCCAGTACTTC. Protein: CSAPRLGGGQETQYF.

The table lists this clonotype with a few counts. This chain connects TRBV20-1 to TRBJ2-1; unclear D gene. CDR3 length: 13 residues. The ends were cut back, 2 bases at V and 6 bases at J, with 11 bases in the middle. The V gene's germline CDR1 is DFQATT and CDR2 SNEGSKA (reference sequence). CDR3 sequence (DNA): TGCAGTGCTAGAAGGGAAATTGGCAATGAGCAGTTCTTC. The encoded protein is CSARREIGNEQFF.

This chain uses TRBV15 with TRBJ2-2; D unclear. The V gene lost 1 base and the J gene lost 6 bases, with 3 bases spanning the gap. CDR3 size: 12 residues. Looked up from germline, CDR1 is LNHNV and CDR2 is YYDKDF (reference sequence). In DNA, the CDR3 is TGTGCCACCAGCAGAGTACCCGGGGAGCTGTTTTTT. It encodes CATSRVPGELFF.

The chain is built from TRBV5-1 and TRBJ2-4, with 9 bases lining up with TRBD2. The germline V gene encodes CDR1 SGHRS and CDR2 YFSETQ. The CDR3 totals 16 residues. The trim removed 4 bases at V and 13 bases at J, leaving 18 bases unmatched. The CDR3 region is CASSIPTSGVYNEQYF. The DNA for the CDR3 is TGCGCCAGCAGCATACCGACTAGCGGAGTCTACAATGAGCAGTACTTC. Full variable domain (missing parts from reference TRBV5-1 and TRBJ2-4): KAGVTQTPRYLIKTRGQQVTLSCSPISGHRSVSWYQQTPGQGLQFLFEYFSETQRNKGNFPGRFSGRQFSNSRSEMNVSTLELGDSALYLCASSIPTSGVYNEQYFGAGTRLSVL.

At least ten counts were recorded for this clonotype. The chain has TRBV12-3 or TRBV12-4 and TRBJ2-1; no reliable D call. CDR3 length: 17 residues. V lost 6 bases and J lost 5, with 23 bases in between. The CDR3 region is CASSPRFDSSSHNEQFF. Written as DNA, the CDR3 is TGTGCCAGCAGCCCCCGGTTTGACTCCTCCTCACACAATGAGCAGTTCTTC.